The rows below give T cell receptor beta chains drawn from one sample of a study of shared clonotypes between healthy human individuals. Profiled with immunoSEQ multiplex PCR; TCRdb holds only in-frame clones, not every one. The sample carries some 2,500,000 clones, roughly 93% recorded once. Sequenced input: naive CD4+ T cells from PBMCs. The receptors originated from a man aged 18 to 35 in good health. Some clones in this sample may be carry-over from other donors' samples. The CDR3 runs from the conserved cysteine through the conserved F or W. The D gene is left open where the match is weak. Rows give clone size only sometimes, using once, few, many, or a class for an expanded clone.

CDR3 protein	CDR3 DNA	clone size	D gene	V gene	J gene
CASSLGPMTNEKLFF	TGTGCCAGCAGCTTGGGGCCCATGACTAATGAAAAACTGTTTTTT	-	-	TRBV5-6	TRBJ1-4
CASSRNEGGKNQPQHF	TGTGCCAGCAGTAGAAACGAAGGGGGGAAGAATCAGCCCCAGCATTTT	-	-	TRBV6-6	TRBJ1-5
CSVEGNGKNIQYF	TGCAGCGTTGAAGGGAATGGCAAAAACATTCAGTACTTC	-	-	TRBV29-1	TRBJ2-4
CASGLGDSRETQYF	TGTGCTAGTGGTTTGGGGGACAGTAGGGAGACCCAGTACTTC	-	TRBD1	TRBV12-5	TRBJ2-5
CASSFTSGRAGTQYF	TGTGCCAGCAGCTTCACTAGCGGGAGGGCCGGGACGCAGTATTTT	-	TRBD2	TRBV7-3	TRBJ2-3
CASSLATGGSDTEAFF	TGCGCCAGCAGCTTGGCGACAGGGGGCTCGGACACTGAAGCTTTCTTT	once	TRBD1	TRBV5-1	TRBJ1-1
CASSKMSGVIGEQFF	TGTGCCAGCAGCAAAATGTCGGGAGTCATTGGTGAGCAGTTCTTC	once	-	TRBV7-3	TRBJ2-1
CASQGAGGDNEQYF	TGTGCCAGCCAGGGGGCAGGGGGGGACAACGAGCAGTACTTC	-	-	TRBV25-1	TRBJ2-7
CASSLMTSGRPSSYEQYF	TGTGCCAGCAGCTTAATGACTAGCGGGAGGCCGAGCTCCTACGAGCAGTACTTC	-	TRBD2	TRBV7-6	TRBJ2-7
CASSSTTVTGYTF	TGTGCCAGCAGCTCAACGACAGTTACCGGCTACACCTTC	-	-	TRBV7-9	TRBJ1-2
CASSQELAGSYEQYF	TGTGCCAGCAGCCAAGAGCTAGCAGGCTCCTACGAGCAGTACTTC	-	-	TRBV14	TRBJ2-7
CASSEGDEKLFF	TGTGCCAGCAGCGAAGGGGATGAAAAACTGTTTTTT	-	-	TRBV7-9	TRBJ1-4
CASSPTGGDQPQHF	TGTGCCAGCTCACCCACAGGGGGAGATCAGCCCCAGCATTTT	few	TRBD1	TRBV18	TRBJ1-5
CASSQAYRVSGNTIYF	TGTGCCAGCAGCCAAGCCTACAGGGTCTCTGGAAACACCATATATTTT	-	-	TRBV4-2	TRBJ1-3